These T cell receptor beta chains were read from a single sample in a study of cytotoxic CD8 clonotypes in ibrutinib-treated CLL. Repertoires were generated with immunoSEQ multiplex PCR, while TCRdb's copy carries only in-frame clones and drops some. Of approximately 200,000 clones in the sample, over 60% are singletons; the top ten hold roughly an eighth. Sequenced here: PBMCs, sampled after 24 months of ibrutinib treatment. These receptor sequences come from a human donor with chronic lymphocytic leukemia. Each CDR3 is given with its conserved first and last residue. A D gene is named only where the DNA matches it firmly. Only some rows state a clone size, as once, few, many or a class for expanded clones.

>NA|TRBJ2-2|TRBV5-4|NA
TGTGCCAGCAGCTTGTTATCCAACACCGGGGAGCTGTTTTTT
CASSLLSNTGELFF
>NA|TRBJ2-7|TRBV11-2|NA
TGTGCCAGCAGCACGCTACGGGGAAACTCCTACGAGCAGTACTTC
CASSTLRGNSYEQYF
>NA|TRBJ2-5|TRBV19|NA
TGTGCCAGTAGCCGGGACCGTGAATTAGGGGAGACCCAGTACTTC
CASSRDRELGETQYF
>NA|TRBJ1-2|TRBV4-2|TRBD1
TGTGCCAGCAGCCAAAACGCAGGGGGCACGGATGGCTACACCTTC
CASSQNAGGTDGYTF
>NA|TRBJ2-5|TRBV5-1|NA
TGCGCCAGCAGCTTGGGGAACTTAACAGGGATCCAAGAGACCCAGTACTTC
CASSLGNLTGIQETQYF
>NA|TRBJ2-7|TRBV11-2|NA
TGTGCCAGCAGCCCCGGAGCCTACGAGCAGTACTTC
CASSPGAYEQYF
>NA|TRBJ1-1|TRBV5-1|TRBD1
TGCGCCAGCCGCAGGGGGCGAAACACTGAAGCTTTCTTT
CASRRGRNTEAFF
>NA|TRBJ2-1|TRBV5-4|TRBD2
TGTGCCAGCAGCCTGAGGACTAGCGGGAGGGGGAATGAGCAGTTCTTC
CASSLRTSGRGNEQFF
>once|TRBJ2-1|TRBV30|TRBD2
TGTGCCTCAGCGGGAGTAGCGCTTGAGCAGTTCTTC
CASAGVALEQFF
>NA|TRBJ1-2|TRBV7-8|TRBD1
TGTGCCAGCAGCCTAGGGACAGAAGGCTATGGCTACACCTTC
CASSLGTEGYGYTF
>NA|TRBJ1-4|TRBV7-8|NA
TGTGCCAGCAGCTGGGCACAGAGTTTTAATGAAAAACTGTTTTTT
CASSWAQSFNEKLFF
>once|TRBJ2-7|TRBV7-1|TRBD1
TGTGCCAGCAGTGCCACAGGGGGCGCGATCAACGAGCAGTACTTC
CASSATGGAINEQYF
>NA|TRBJ2-1|TRBV4-3|TRBD1
TGCGCCAGCAGCCAAGACCCAGGGGGCTTGAACTACAATGAGCAGTTCTTC
CASSQDPGGLNYNEQFF
>NA|TRBJ2-7|TRBV5-6|TRBD2
TGTGCCAGCAGGGGGAGCGGGGCTTCCTCCTACGAGCAGTACTTC
CASRGSGASSYEQYF
>NA|TRBJ1-2|TRBV18|NA
TGTGCCAGCTCACCAGGGGACACCGGAGGCTACACCTTC
CASSPGDTGGYTF
>NA|TRBJ1-5|TRBV30|NA
TGTGCCTGGAGTTTGACAGTTAGCAATCAGCCCCAGCATTTT
CAWSLTVSNQPQHF
>NA|TRBJ2-1|TRBV9|NA
TGTGCCAGCAGCATCTCCCACAATGAGCAGTTCTTC
CASSISHNEQFF
>NA|TRBJ2-5|TRBV29-1|NA
TGCAGCGTTGAAGGGGGGCGAGTGTCGGTCGGGACCCAGTACTTC
CSVEGGRVSVGTQYF
>few|TRBJ2-7|TRBV5-1|NA
TGCGCCAGCAGCAATCAGGGCTCCAACGAGCAGTACTTC
CASSNQGSNEQYF
>NA|TRBJ2-3|TRBV4-3|NA
TGCGCCAGCAGCCAAGATTTGCCGGGAGCTGCAGATACGCAGTATTTT
CASSQDLPGAADTQYF
>few|TRBJ2-7|TRBV5-4|NA
TGTGCCAGCAGCTTGGATCGGTACGAGCAGTACTTC
CASSLDRYEQYF
>NA|TRBJ2-7|TRBV18|NA
TGTGCCAGCTCACCGCTGCCCCCAGTCGGCAGTCCCTACGAGCAGTACTTC
CASSPLPPVGSPYEQYF
>few|TRBJ2-7|TRBV6-4|TRBD2
TGTGCCAGCAGTGTCACTAGCGGGAGTCCCGAGCAGTACTTC
CASSVTSGSPEQYF
>NA|TRBJ1-5|TRBV10-2|TRBD1
TGCGCCAGCAGGACAGGGTTTCAGCCCCAGCATTTT
CASRTGFQPQHF
>NA|TRBJ2-6|TRBV30|NA
TGTGCCTGGAGCTCTGGGGCCAACGTCCTGACTTTC
CAWSSGANVLTF
>NA|TRBJ2-1|TRBV15|TRBD2
TGTGCCACGGTGTATGGCGGGAGCTCCAATGAGCAGTTCTTC
CATVYGGSSNEQFF
>few|TRBJ2-7|TRBV19|NA
TGTGCCAGTAGTCCGCGGCCAGGCGAGCAGTACTTC
CASSPRPGEQYF